Listed below are T cell receptor beta chains from one sample, sequenced in a study of metastatic and nonmetastatic thyroid tumors. MiXCR was used by TCRdb to re-call the PCR reads. The sample lists 25,000 to 30,000 clones; roughly 4% were seen once. The sequenced sample was blood. The receptors were sampled from a male donor with papillary thyroid cancer or a benign thyroid nodule (not recorded which). Some clones in this sample may be carry-over from other donors' samples. CDR3s leave out the opening cysteine and the closing phenylalanine or tryptophan. The size of a clone is reported for some rows only, either as once, few or many, or as a class for expanded clones.

clone_size: many; v_call: TRBV5-1; j_call: TRBJ1-2; cdr3_aa: ASSQGGHNYGYT
clone_size: few; v_call: TRBV12-3/TRBV12-4; j_call: TRBJ2-3; cdr3_aa: ASSPGTGGGTDTQY
clone_size: many; v_call: TRBV29-1; j_call: TRBJ2-1; cdr3_aa: SVDDRGSGNEQF
clone_size: .; v_call: TRBV5-1; j_call: TRBJ1-6; cdr3_aa: ASSLAQSSYNSPLH
clone_size: .; v_call: TRBV5-4; j_call: TRBJ1-4; cdr3_aa: ASSLEVTAEKLF
clone_size: .; v_call: TRBV6-6; j_call: TRBJ2-7; cdr3_aa: ASSYSGGRDEQY
clone_size: .; v_call: TRBV6-1; j_call: TRBJ1-2; cdr3_aa: ASRSFPKANYGYT
clone_size: few; v_call: TRBV28; j_call: TRBJ2-5; cdr3_aa: ASSLGGLTQETQY
clone_size: many; v_call: TRBV12-3/TRBV12-4; j_call: TRBJ2-5; cdr3_aa: ASSLRGLKETQY
clone_size: many; v_call: TRBV7-2; j_call: TRBJ2-5; cdr3_aa: ASSPKETQY
clone_size: .; v_call: TRBV27; j_call: TRBJ2-1; cdr3_aa: ASSSGTVAYNEQF
clone_size: .; v_call: TRBV12-3/TRBV12-4; j_call: TRBJ2-1; cdr3_aa: ASSLGGRSYNEQF
clone_size: medium-sized; v_call: TRBV6-1; j_call: TRBJ1-1; cdr3_aa: ASSEAGTGGTEAF
clone_size: many; v_call: TRBV4-2; j_call: TRBJ1-1; cdr3_aa: ASSQSRMNTEAF
clone_size: few; v_call: TRBV12-3/TRBV12-4; j_call: TRBJ1-2; cdr3_aa: ASSTGLIYGYT
clone_size: many; v_call: TRBV4-1; j_call: TRBJ2-1; cdr3_aa: ASSSGVLVAAYNEQF
clone_size: many; v_call: TRBV15; j_call: TRBJ2-3; cdr3_aa: ATSRAPTDTQY
clone_size: many; v_call: TRBV7-9; j_call: TRBJ2-5; cdr3_aa: ASSPSFGTQETQY
clone_size: .; v_call: TRBV28; j_call: TRBJ2-7; cdr3_aa: ASSTAGLADEKY
clone_size: few; v_call: TRBV27; j_call: TRBJ1-3; cdr3_aa: ASSLEGPHSGNTIY
clone_size: few; v_call: TRBV28; j_call: TRBJ1-5; cdr3_aa: ASSLGVGARQPQH
clone_size: few; v_call: TRBV28; j_call: TRBJ2-2; cdr3_aa: ASSGFGSTGELL
clone_size: few; v_call: TRBV11-2; j_call: TRBJ2-5; cdr3_aa: ASSPSGRVETQY
clone_size: few; v_call: TRBV3-1; j_call: TRBJ2-3; cdr3_aa: ASSQTDTQY
clone_size: .; v_call: TRBV7-2; j_call: TRBJ2-7; cdr3_aa: ASSLVSLAGAYEQY
clone_size: few; v_call: TRBV6-2/TRBV6-3; j_call: TRBJ1-1; cdr3_aa: ASSYSTGNTEAF
clone_size: many; v_call: TRBV14; j_call: TRBJ2-1; cdr3_aa: ASSQDPADNEQF
clone_size: many; v_call: TRBV19; j_call: TRBJ2-3; cdr3_aa: ASSRASTTSDTQY
clone_size: few; v_call: TRBV15; j_call: TRBJ1-2; cdr3_aa: ATSRAQGHYGYT
clone_size: many; v_call: TRBV4-1; j_call: TRBJ2-5; cdr3_aa: ASSRVQGGETQY
clone_size: .; v_call: TRBV24-1; j_call: TRBJ2-7; cdr3_aa: ATSASSLLSGYEQY
clone_size: many; v_call: TRBV14; j_call: TRBJ2-4; cdr3_aa: ASSQDIGKNIQY
clone_size: .; v_call: TRBV28; j_call: TRBJ1-2; cdr3_aa: ASSLRGVSGYT
clone_size: many; v_call: TRBV29-1; j_call: TRBJ2-7; cdr3_aa: SVGDRKAYEQY
clone_size: many; v_call: TRBV6-2/TRBV6-3; j_call: TRBJ2-4; cdr3_aa: ASSALPGAKNIQY
clone_size: few; v_call: TRBV11-1; j_call: TRBJ2-1; cdr3_aa: ASILGVLAGVYEQF
clone_size: few; v_call: TRBV2; j_call: TRBJ2-2; cdr3_aa: ASIGGPNTGELF
clone_size: few; v_call: TRBV20-1; j_call: TRBJ1-1; cdr3_aa: SAIKQGDTEAF
clone_size: few; v_call: TRBV6-2/TRBV6-3; j_call: TRBJ1-5; cdr3_aa: ASSGSGNQPQH
clone_size: many; v_call: TRBV30; j_call: TRBJ2-1; cdr3_aa: AWSDYYSEQF
clone_size: .; v_call: TRBV6-5; j_call: TRBJ1-1; cdr3_aa: ASSPDRLNTEAF
clone_size: many; v_call: TRBV3-1; j_call: TRBJ2-3; cdr3_aa: ASNNPPDTQY
clone_size: medium-sized; v_call: TRBV2; j_call: TRBJ1-2; cdr3_aa: ASSVAQSYGYT
clone_size: many; v_call: TRBV25-1; j_call: TRBJ2-2; cdr3_aa: ASSELAEKNTGELF
clone_size: .; v_call: TRBV28; j_call: TRBJ2-7; cdr3_aa: ASSFQLVSFHYEQY
clone_size: .; v_call: TRBV2; j_call: TRBJ2-5; cdr3_aa: ASSDRDGETQY
clone_size: .; v_call: TRBV6-2/TRBV6-3; j_call: TRBJ2-7; cdr3_aa: ASTARVGGAEQY
clone_size: medium-sized; v_call: TRBV12-3/TRBV12-4; j_call: TRBJ2-2; cdr3_aa: ASSLGQGHFGELF
clone_size: many; v_call: TRBV5-1; j_call: TRBJ2-1; cdr3_aa: ASSSLQGGNEQF
clone_size: .; v_call: TRBV6-5; j_call: TRBJ1-3; cdr3_aa: ASSSTFRSAGNTIY
clone_size: many; v_call: TRBV4-1; j_call: TRBJ2-1; cdr3_aa: ASSQPRLARPYREQF
clone_size: many; v_call: TRBV9; j_call: TRBJ2-3; cdr3_aa: ASSVAAGGTDTQY